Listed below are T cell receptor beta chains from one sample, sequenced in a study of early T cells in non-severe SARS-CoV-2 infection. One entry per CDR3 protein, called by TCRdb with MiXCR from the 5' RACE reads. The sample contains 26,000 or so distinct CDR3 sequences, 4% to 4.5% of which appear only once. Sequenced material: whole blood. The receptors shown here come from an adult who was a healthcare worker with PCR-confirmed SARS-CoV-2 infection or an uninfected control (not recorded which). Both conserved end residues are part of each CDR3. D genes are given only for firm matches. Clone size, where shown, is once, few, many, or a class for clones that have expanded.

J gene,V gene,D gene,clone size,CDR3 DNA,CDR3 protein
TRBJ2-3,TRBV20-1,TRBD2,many,TGCAGTGCTAGCCCCTGGCTGGCGGGAGATGTAGATACGCAGTATTTT,CSASPWLAGDVDTQYF
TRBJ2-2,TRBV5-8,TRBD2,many,TGTGCCAGCAGCTCCGGAGTGGGAGGGATCATGGCCGGGGAGCTGTTTTTT,CASSSGVGGIMAGELFF
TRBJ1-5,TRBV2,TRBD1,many,TGTGCCAGCAGCGGTGACAGGGGAAGCAATCAGCCCCAGCATTTT,CASSGDRGSNQPQHF
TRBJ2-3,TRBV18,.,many,TGTGCCAGCTCACCGTTAGATACGCAGTATTTT,CASSPLDTQYF
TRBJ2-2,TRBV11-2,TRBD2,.,TGTGCCAGCAGCTTAGAGGGCGACCCGGGACTAGACACCGGGGAGCTGTTTTTT,CASSLEGDPGLDTGELFF
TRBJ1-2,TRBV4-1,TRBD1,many,TGCGCCAGCAGCCTTCCTCCGGGACAGCAACCAAGTAACTATGGCTACACCTTC,CASSLPPGQQPSNYGYTF
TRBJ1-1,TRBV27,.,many,TGTGCCAGCAGCTCGAGTAAAAACAGTTACACTGAAGCTTTCTTT,CASSSSKNSYTEAFF
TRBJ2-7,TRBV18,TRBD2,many,TGTGCCAGCTCACAGGGGCTGACTAGCGGGACTACCTCCTACGAGCAGTACTTC,CASSQGLTSGTTSYEQYF
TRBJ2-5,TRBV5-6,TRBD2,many,TGTGCCAGCAGCTTGGGGGGACTAGCGGGAGTGGTGACCCAGTACTTC,CASSLGGLAGVVTQYF
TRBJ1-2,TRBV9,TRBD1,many,TGTGCCAGCAGCGTAGGAGGACAGGGATCATATGGCTACACCTTC,CASSVGGQGSYGYTF
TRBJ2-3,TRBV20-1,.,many,TGCAGTGCTAGCGGGAGCGTGGATACGCAGTATTTT,CSASGSVDTQYF
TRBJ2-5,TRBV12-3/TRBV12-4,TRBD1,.,TGTGCCAGCAGCGTACACTTTAATACCACAGGGGTAAGAGAGACCCAGTACTTC,CASSVHFNTTGVRETQYF
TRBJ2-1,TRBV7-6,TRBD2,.,TGTGCCAGCAGCTTAGTGGGGCGGGAGCGGGAGCAGTTCTTC,CASSLVGREREQFF
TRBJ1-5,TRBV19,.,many,TGTGCCAGTAGTATAGTAACCGGACAGAATCAGCCCCAGCATTTT,CASSIVTGQNQPQHF
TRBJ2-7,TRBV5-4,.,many,TGTGCCAGCAGTTCCACCTACGAGCAGTACTTC,CASSSTYEQYF
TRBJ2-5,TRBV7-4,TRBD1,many,TGTGCCAGCAGCTGCCGGGACAGAGACCAAGAGACCCAGTACTTC,CASSCRDRDQETQYF
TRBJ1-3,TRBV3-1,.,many,TGTGCCAGCAGCCATGGGGACCGTATCTCTGGAAACACCATATATTTT,CASSHGDRISGNTIYF
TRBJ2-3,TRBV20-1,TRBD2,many,TGCAGTTACGGGACTAGCGGGGAGGATACGCAGTATTTT,CSYGTSGEDTQYF
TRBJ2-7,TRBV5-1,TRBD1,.,TGCGCCAGCAGCTCCGGACAGGCGTACTCCTACGAGCAGTACTTC,CASSSGQAYSYEQYF
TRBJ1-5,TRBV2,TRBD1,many,TGTGCCAGCAGTGGGACAGGAGATCAGCCCCAGCATTTT,CASSGTGDQPQHF
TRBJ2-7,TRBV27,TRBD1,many,TGTGCCAGCAGTTTCCGGGACAGGGCCCCCTACGAGCAGTACTTC,CASSFRDRAPYEQYF
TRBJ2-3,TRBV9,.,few,TGTGCCAGCAGCGCCAGGCGGAGCGCGGATACGCAGTATTTT,CASSARRSADTQYF
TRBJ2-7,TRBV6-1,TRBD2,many,TGTGCCAGCAGTGGAGGACTAGCGAGGGAGCAGTACTTC,CASSGGLAREQYF
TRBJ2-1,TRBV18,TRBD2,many,TGTGCCAGCTCACCCTCGTTCGGGGGAGGGAGGTACAATGAGCAGTTCTTC,CASSPSFGGGRYNEQFF
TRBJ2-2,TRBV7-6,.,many,TGTGCCAGCAGCGTCAGGGGTGATGGAACCGGGGAGCTGTTTTTT,CASSVRGDGTGELFF
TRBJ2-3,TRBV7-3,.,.,TGTGCCAGCAGTACAGGATCGTTACAGTATTTT,CASSTGSLQYF
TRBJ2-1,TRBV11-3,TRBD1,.,TGTGCCAGCAGCTACGGACAGGGGGCTGACAATGAGCAGTTCTTC,CASSYGQGADNEQFF
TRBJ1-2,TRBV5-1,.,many,TGCGCCAGCAGCTCCTCCTTGAGCTACACCTTC,CASSSSLSYTF
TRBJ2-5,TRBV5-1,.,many,TGCGCCAGCAGCCGGGGACTGCAGGGAAAGACCCAGTACTTC,CASSRGLQGKTQYF
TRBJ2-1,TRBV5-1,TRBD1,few,TGCGCCAGCAGCCTTAAATCGGACAGGGGAGTGGGGAATGAGCAGTTCTTC,CASSLKSDRGVGNEQFF
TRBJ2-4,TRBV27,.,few,TGTGCCAGCAGCAGAGGCACGGACAGCCAAAACATTCAGTACTTC,CASSRGTDSQNIQYF
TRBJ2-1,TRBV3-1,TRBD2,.,TGTGCCAGCAGCCAAGGACTAGCGGGAGGGCCGTACAATGAGCAGTTCTTC,CASSQGLAGGPYNEQFF
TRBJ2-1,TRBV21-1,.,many,TGTGCCAGCAGGAAAAAATCGGCAGAGAGCGGGAGTGATGAGCAGTTCTTC,CASRKKSAESGSDEQFF
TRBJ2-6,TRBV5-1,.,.,TGCGCCAGCAGCGGGGACCCCTCTGGGGCCAACGTCCTGACTTTC,CASSGDPSGANVLTF
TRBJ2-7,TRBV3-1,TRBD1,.,TGTGCCAGCAGCCAACAGGGACAGACCTACGAGCAGTACTTC,CASSQQGQTYEQYF
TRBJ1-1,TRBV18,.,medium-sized,TGTGCCAGCTCACCCATCATTGGCAGGGTGGGCACTGAAGCTTTCTTT,CASSPIIGRVGTEAFF
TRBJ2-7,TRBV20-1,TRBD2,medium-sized,TGCAGTGCTATACGCCCACCGCCGGCGGGAGCCTACGAGCAGTACTTC,CSAIRPPPAGAYEQYF
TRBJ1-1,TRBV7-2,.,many,TGTGCCAGCAGCTTGTGGGCGAGGGAGACAAGGGCTTTCTTT,CASSLWARETRAFF
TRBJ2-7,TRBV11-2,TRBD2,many,TGTGCCAGCAGCTTCTCTAGCGGGGGCGAGCAGTACTTC,CASSFSSGGEQYF
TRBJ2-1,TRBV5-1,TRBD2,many,TGCGCCAGCAGCTTGGGATTGGCGGGAGCCTACAATGAGCAGTTCTTC,CASSLGLAGAYNEQFF
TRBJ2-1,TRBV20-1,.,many,TGCAGTTCGAGTGCCTCCTACAATGAGCAGTTCTTC,CSSSASYNEQFF
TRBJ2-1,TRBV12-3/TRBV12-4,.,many,TGTGCCAGCCGCCGGGAAATTGAGCAGTTCTTC,CASRREIEQFF
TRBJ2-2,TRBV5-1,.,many,TGCGCCAGCAGCGCGGTCAACACCGGGGAGCTGTTTTTT,CASSAVNTGELFF
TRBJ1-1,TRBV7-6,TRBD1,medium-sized,TGTGCCAGCAGTTACGATCAGGGGGCTGGCACTGAAGCTTTCTTT,CASSYDQGAGTEAFF
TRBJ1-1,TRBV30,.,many,TGTGCCTGGAGTTCGGGCCTTGCTAACACTGAAGCTTTCTTT,CAWSSGLANTEAFF
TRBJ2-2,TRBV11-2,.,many,TGTGCCAGCAGCTTAGTTGGGGAGCTGTTTTTT,CASSLVGELFF
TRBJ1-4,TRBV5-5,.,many,TGTGCCAGCAGCTTGGATGGTATCGCTAATGAAAAACTGTTTTTT,CASSLDGIANEKLFF
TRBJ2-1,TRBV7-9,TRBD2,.,TGTGCCAGCAGCGTAGCGGGAAAGTACAATGAGCAGTTCTTC,CASSVAGKYNEQFF
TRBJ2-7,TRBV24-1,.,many,TGTGCCACCAGAGCAGCCCGCGACAATACCTCCTACGAGCAGTACTTC,CATRAARDNTSYEQYF
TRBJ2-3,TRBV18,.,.,TGTGCCAGCTCACGTACGAAGGGAGATACGCAGTATTTT,CASSRTKGDTQYF
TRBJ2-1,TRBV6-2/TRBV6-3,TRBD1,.,TGTGCCAGCAGCCAGAACAGGGGCGGGAATGAGCAGTTCTTC,CASSQNRGGNEQFF
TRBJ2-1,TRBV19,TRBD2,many,TGTGCCAGTAGAACAACCACGGGTAGCGGGGGTGCCTACAATGAGCAGTTCTTC,CASRTTTGSGGAYNEQFF
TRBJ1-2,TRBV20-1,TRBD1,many,TGCAGTGCTAGTAAGGTCCAGGGGGCTTTCGGCTACACCTTC,CSASKVQGAFGYTF